This T cell receptor (beta chain) came from a study of vaccination and CD4 T cells after COVID-19. Study findings and constraints: Although the median of SARS-CoV-2-reactive clonotypes rose from about 20 to 38, the change was not significant.

Oncomine TCR Beta short-read sequencing was applied to DNA from cultured CD4+ T cells. Genomic DNA extraction was carried out from cultured CD4+ T cells. TCRdb reprocessed the PCR reads via MiXCR and lists one record per CDR3 protein. The sample shows roughly 15,000 distinct CDR3 sequences, around four fifths of them seen only once. V was clipped by 6 bases and J by 4 bases, with 15 bases between them. Germline V CDR1 and CDR2: MDHEN, SYDVKM. The CDR3 is 14 residues long. The treatment was: roughly 11-day PBMC culture with coronavirus spike peptide pools or control peptides (ViraFEST assay). This clonotype was counted only a few times. Its specificity is not known.

The specimen was CD4+ T cells from blood, cultured in vitro. The sequence derives from a human donor who had recovered from COVID-19. The gene calls are TRBV28 and TRBJ1-1; TRBD1 might be the D (5 bases). The CDR3 nucleotides are TGTGCCAGCAGCCCCCGAATGGGGGTCACTGAAGCTTTCTTT. Translating it yields CASSPRMGVTEAFF.